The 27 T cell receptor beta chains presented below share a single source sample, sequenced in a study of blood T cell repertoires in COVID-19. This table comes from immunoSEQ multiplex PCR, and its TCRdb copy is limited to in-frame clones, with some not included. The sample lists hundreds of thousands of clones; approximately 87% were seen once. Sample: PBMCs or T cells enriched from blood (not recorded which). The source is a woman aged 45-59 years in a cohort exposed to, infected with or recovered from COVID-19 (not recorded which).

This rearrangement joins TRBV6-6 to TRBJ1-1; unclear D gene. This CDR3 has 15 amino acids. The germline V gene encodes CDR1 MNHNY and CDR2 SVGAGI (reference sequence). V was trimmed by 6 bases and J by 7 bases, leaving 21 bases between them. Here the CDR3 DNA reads TGTGCCAGCAGGCAAGACCGACTATCGCAGAGTGAAGCTTTCTTT. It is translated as CASRQDRLSQSEAFF.

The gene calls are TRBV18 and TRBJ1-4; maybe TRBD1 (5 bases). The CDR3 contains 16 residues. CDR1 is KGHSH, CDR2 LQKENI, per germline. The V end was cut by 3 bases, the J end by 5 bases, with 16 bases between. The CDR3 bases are TGTGCCAGCTCACCGGGGTCACCCGGGGGGAATGAAAAACTGTTTTTT. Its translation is CASSPGSPGGNEKLFF.

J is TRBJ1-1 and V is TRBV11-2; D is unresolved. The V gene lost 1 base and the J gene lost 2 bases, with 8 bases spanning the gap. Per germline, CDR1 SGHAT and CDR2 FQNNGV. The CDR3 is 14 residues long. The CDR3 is CASSLVSGNTEAFF. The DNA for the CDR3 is TGTGCCAGCAGCTTAGTATCAGGAAACACTGAAGCTTTCTTT.

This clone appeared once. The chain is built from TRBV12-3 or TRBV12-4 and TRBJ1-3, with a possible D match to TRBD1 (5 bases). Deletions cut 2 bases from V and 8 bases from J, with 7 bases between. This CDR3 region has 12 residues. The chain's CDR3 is CASSLTRDTIYF. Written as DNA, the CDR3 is TGTGCCAGCAGTTTAACCAGGGACACCATATATTTT.

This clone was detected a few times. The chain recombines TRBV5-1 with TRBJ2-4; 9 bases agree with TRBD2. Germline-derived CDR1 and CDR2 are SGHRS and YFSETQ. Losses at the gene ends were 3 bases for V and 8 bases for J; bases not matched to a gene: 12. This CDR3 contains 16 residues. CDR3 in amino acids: CASSYSGGPARDIQYF. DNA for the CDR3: TGCGCCAGCAGCTATAGCGGGGGCCCAGCGCGGGACATTCAGTACTTC.

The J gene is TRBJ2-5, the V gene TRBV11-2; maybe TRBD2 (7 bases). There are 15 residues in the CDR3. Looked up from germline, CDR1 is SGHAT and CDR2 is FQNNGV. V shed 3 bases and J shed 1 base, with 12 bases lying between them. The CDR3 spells CASSLGAGAQETQYF. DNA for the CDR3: TGTGCCAGCAGCTTGGGGGCGGGGGCCCAAGAGACCCAGTACTTC.

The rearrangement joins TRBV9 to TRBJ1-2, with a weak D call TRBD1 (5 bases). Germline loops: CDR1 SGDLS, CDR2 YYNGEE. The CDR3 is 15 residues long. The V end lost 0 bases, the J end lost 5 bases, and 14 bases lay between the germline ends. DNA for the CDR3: TGTGCCAGCAGCGTAGAGGGCAGGGCTACTTATGGCTACACCTTC. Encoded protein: CASSVEGRATYGYTF.

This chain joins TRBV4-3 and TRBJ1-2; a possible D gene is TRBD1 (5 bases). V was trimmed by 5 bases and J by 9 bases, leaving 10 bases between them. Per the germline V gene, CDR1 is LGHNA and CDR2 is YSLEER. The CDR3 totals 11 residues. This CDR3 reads CASSEGLSYTF. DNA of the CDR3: TGCGCCAGCAGCGAGGGACTGAGCTACACCTTC.

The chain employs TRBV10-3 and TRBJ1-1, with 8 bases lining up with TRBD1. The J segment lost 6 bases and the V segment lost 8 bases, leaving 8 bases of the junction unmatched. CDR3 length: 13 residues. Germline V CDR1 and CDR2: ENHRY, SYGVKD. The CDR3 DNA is TGTGCCATCGGCACCCAGGACAGGGCTGAAGCTTTCTTT. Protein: CAIGTQDRAEAFF.

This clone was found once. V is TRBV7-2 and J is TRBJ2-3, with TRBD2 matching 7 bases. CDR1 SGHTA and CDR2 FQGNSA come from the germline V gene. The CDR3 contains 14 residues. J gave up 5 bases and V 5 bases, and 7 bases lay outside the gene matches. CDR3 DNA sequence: TGTGCCAGCAGCCCGCCGGGAGGTCGAGATACGCAGTATTTT. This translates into CASSPPGGRDTQYF.

The CDR3 reads CSAQPSRDRGRDYGYTF. CDR3 nucleotide sequence: TGCAGCGCTCAACCGTCCAGGGACAGGGGAAGGGACTATGGCTACACCTTC. The V call is TRBV29-1, the J call TRBJ1-2, with TRBD1 matching 10 bases. Trimming took 7 bases from V and 3 from J; bases not matched to a gene: 17. The CDR3 totals 17 residues. The germline V gene has CDR1 SQVTM and CDR2 ANQGSEA.

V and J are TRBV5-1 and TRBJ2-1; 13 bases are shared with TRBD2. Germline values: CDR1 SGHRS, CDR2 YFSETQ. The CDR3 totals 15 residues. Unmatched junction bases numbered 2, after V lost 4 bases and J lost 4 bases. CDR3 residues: CASSPGLAGYNEQFF. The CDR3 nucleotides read TGCGCCAGCAGCCCGGGACTAGCGGGGTACAATGAGCAGTTCTTC.

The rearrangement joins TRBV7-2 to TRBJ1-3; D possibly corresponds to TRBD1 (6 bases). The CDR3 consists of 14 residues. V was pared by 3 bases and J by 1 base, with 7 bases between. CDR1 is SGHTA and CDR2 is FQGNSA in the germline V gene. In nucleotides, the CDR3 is TGTGCCAGCAGCTTTGGGACATCTGGAAACACCATATATTTT. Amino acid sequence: CASSFGTSGNTIYF. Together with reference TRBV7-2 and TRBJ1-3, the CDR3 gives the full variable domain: GAGVSQSPSNKVTEKGKDVELRCDPISGHTALYWYRQSLGQGLEFLIYFQGNSAPDKSGLPSDRFSAERTGGSVSTLTIQRTQQEDSAVYLCASSFGTSGNTIYFGEGSWLTVV.

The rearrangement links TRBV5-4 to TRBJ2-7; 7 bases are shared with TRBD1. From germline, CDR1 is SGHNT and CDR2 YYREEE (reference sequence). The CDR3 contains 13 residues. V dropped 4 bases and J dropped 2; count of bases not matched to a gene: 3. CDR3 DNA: TGTGCCAGCAGCATAACAGGGGCCTACGAGCAGTACTTC. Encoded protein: CASSITGAYEQYF.

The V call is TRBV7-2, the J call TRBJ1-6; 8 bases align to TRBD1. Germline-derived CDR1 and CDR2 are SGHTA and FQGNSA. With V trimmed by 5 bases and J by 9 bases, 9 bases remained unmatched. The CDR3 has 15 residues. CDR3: CASSNQGASGSPLHF. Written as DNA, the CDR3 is TGTGCCAGCAGCAATCAGGGGGCTTCGGGTTCACCCCTCCACTTT.

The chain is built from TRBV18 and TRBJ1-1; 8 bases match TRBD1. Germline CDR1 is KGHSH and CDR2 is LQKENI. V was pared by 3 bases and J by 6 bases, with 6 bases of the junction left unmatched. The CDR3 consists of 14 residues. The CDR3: CASSPGQGGSEAFF. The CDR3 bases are TGTGCCAGCTCACCCGGACAGGGCGGTTCTGAAGCTTTCTTT.

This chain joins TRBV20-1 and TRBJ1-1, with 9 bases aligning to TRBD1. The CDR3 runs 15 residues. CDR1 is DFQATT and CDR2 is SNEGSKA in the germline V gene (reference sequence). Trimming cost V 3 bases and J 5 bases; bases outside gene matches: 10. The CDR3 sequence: CSASETGGWRTEAFF. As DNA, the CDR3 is TGCAGTGCTAGTGAAACAGGGGGCTGGCGGACTGAAGCTTTCTTT.

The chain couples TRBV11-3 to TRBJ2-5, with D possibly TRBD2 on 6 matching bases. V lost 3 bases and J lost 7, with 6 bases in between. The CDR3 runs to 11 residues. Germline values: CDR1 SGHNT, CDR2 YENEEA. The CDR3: CASSLEGTQYF. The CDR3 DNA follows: TGTGCCAGCAGCTTGGAGGGGACCCAGTACTTC.

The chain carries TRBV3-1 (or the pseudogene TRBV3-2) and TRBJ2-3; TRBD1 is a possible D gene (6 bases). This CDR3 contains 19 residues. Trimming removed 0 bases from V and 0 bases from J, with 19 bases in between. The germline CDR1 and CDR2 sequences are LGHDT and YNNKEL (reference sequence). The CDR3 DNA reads TGTGCCAGCAGCCAAGATCTTTTTGGGGGCCCGGTGAGCACAGATACGCAGTATTTT. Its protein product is CASSQDLFGGPVSTDTQYF.

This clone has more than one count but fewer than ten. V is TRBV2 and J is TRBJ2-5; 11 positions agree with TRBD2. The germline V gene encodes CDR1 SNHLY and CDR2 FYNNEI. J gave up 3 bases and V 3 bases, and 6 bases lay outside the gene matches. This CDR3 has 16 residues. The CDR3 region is CASSDPLGLAEETQYF. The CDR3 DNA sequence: TGTGCCAGCAGTGATCCCCTGGGACTAGCGGAAGAGACCCAGTACTTC.

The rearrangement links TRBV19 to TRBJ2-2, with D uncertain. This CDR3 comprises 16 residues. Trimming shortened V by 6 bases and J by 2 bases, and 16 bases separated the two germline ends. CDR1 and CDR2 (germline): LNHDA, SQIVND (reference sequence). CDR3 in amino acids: CASRALGHINTGELFF. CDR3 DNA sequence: TGTGCCAGTAGGGCACTTGGGCACATTAACACCGGGGAGCTGTTTTTT.

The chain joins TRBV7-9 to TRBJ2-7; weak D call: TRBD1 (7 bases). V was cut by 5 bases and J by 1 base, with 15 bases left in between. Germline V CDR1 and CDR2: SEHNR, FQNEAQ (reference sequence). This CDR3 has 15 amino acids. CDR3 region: CASSPLRGESYEQYF. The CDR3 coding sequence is TGTGCCAGCAGCCCGCTCAGGGGGGAATCCTACGAGCAGTACTTC. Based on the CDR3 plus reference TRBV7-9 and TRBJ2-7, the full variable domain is DTGVSQNPRHKITKRGQNVTFRCDPISEHNRLYWYRQTLGQGPEFLTYFQNEAQLEKSRLLSDRFSAERPKGSFSTLEIQRTEQGDSAMYLCASSPLRGESYEQYFGPGTRLTVT.

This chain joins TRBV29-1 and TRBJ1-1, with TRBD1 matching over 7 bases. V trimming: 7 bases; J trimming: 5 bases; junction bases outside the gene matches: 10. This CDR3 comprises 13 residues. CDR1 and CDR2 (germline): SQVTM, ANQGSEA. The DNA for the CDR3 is TGCAGCGCCCCCGGACAGGACATTACTGAAGCTTTCTTT. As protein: CSAPGQDITEAFF. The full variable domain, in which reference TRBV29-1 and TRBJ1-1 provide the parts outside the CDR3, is SAVISQKPSRDICQRGTSLTIQCQVDSQVTMMFWYRQQPGQSLTLIATANQGSEATYESGFVIDKFPISRPNLTFSTLTVSNMSPEDSSIYLCSAPGQDITEAFFGQGTRLTVV.

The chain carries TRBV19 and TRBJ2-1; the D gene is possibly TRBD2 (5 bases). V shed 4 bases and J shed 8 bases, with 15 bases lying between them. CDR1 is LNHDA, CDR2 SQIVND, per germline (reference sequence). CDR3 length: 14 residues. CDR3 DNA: TGTGCCAGTAGTACCAGAGGGCTTGACGATGAGCAGTTCTTC. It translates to CASSTRGLDDEQFF.

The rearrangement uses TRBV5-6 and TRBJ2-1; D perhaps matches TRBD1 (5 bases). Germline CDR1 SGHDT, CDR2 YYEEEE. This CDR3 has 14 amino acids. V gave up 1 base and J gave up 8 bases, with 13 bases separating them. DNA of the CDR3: TGTGCCAGCAGCTTGTTGGGGCCTGGGGATGAGCAGTTCTTC. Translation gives CASSLLGPGDEQFF.

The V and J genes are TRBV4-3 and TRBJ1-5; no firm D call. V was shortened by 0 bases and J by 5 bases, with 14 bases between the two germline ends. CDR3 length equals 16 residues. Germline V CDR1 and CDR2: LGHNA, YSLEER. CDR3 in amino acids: CASSQDVLIPHQPQHF. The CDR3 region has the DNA TGCGCCAGCAGCCAAGATGTCCTAATTCCTCATCAGCCCCAGCATTTT.

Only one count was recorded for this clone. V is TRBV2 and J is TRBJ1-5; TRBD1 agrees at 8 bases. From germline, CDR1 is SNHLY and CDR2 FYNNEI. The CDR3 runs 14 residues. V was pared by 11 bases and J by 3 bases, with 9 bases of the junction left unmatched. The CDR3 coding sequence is TGTGCCGGGGCCGGGACAGGCAACAATCAGCCCCAGCATTTT. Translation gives CAGAGTGNNQPQHF.